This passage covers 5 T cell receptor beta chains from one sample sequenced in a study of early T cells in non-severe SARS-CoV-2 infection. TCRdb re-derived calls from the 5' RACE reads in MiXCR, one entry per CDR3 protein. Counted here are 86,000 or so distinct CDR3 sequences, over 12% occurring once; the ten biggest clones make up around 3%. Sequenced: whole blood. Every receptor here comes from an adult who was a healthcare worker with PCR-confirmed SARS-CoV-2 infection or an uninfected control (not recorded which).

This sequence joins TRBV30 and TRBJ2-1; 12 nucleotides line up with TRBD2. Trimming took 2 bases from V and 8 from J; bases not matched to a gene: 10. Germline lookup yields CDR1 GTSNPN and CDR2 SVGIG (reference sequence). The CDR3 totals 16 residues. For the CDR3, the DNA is TGTGCCTGGAGTACTAGCGGGGGGCGAAGCGTCTATGAGCAGTTCTTC. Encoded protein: CAWSTSGGRSVYEQFF.

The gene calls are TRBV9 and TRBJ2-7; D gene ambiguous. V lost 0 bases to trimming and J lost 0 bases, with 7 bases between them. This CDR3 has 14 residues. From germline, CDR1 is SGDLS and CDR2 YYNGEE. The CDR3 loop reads CASSVDGLSYEQYF. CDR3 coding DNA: TGTGCCAGCAGCGTAGACGGCCTCTCCTACGAGCAGTACTTC. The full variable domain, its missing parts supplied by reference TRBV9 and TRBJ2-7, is DSGVTQTPKHLITATGQRVTLRCSPRSGDLSVYWYQQSLDQGLQFLIQYYNGEERAKGNILERFSAQQFPDLHSELNLSSLELGDSALYFCASSVDGLSYEQYFGPGTRLTVT.

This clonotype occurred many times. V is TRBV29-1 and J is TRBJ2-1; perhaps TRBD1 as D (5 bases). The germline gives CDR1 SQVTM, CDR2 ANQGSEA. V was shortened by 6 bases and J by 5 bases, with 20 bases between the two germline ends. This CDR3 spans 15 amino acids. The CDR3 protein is CSVLEWGPQNNEQFF. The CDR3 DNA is TGCAGCGTCCTTGAATGGGGCCCACAAAACAATGAGCAGTTCTTC.

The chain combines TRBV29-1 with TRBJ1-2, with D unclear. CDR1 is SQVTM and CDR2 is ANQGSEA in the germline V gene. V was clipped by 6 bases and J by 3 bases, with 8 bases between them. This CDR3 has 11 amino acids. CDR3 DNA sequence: TGCAGCGTCGTCGGGGACTATGGCTACACCTTC. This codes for CSVVGDYGYTF.

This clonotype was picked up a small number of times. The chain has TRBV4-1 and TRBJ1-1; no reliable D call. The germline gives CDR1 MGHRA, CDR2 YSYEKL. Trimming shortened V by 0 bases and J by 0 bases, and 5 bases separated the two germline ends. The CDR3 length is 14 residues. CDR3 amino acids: CASSQDRLNTEAFF. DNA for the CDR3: TGCGCCAGCAGCCAAGATAGGCTGAACACTGAAGCTTTCTTT.